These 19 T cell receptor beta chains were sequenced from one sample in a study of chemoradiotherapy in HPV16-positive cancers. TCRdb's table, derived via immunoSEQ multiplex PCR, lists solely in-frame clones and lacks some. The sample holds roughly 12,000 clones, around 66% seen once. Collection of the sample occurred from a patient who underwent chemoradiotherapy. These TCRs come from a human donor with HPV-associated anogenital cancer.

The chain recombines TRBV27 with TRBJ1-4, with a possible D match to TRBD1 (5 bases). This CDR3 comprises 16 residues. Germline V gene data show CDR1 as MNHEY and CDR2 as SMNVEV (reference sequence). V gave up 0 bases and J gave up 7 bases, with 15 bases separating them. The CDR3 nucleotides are TGTGCCAGCAGTTTATCGCGGGGACGGCTTGGTGAAAAACTGTTTTTT. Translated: CASSLSRGRLGEKLFF.

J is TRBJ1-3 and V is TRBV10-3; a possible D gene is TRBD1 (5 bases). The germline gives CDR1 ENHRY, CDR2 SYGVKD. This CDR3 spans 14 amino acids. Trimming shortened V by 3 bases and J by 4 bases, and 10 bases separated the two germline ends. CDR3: CAISDQGVGNTIYF. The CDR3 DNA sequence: TGTGCCATCAGTGATCAGGGAGTCGGAAACACCATATATTTT.

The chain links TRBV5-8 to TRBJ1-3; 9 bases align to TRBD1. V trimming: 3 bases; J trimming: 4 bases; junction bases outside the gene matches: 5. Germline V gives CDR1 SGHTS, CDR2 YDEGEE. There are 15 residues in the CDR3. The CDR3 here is CASSSGTGFGNTIYF. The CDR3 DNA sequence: TGTGCCAGCAGCTCCGGGACAGGGTTCGGAAACACCATATATTTT.

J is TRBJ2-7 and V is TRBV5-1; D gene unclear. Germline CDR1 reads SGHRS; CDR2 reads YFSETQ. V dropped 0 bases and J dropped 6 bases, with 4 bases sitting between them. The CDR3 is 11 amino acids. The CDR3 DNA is TGCGCCAGCAGCTTGGACTCCGAGCAGTACTTC. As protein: CASSLDSEQYF.

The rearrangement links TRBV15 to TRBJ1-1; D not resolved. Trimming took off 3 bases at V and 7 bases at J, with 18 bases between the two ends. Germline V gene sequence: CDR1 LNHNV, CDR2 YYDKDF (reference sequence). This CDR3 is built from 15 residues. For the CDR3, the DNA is TGTGCCACCAGCAGCGGCCGGACGGTGGGTGGTGAAGCTTTCTTT. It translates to CATSSGRTVGGEAFF.

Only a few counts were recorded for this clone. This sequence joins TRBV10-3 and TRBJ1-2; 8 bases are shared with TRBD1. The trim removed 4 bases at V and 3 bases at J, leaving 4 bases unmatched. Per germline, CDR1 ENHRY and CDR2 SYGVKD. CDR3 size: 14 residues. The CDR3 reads CAISVTGGDYGYTF. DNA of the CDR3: TGTGCCATCAGTGTTACAGGGGGTGACTATGGCTACACCTTC.

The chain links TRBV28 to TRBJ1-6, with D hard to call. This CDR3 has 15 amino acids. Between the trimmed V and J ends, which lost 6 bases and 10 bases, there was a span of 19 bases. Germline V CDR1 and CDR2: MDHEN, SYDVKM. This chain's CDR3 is CASRPDGPIGSPLHF. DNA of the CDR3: TGTGCCAGCAGACCCGACGGACCCATTGGGTCACCCCTCCACTTT.

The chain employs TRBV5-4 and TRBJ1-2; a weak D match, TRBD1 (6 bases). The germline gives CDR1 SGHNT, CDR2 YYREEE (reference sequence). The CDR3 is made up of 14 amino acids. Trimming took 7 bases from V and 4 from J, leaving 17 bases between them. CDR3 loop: CASSSGQNFYGYTF. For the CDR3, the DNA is TGTGCCAGCTCCTCCGGACAGAACTTCTATGGCTACACCTTC.

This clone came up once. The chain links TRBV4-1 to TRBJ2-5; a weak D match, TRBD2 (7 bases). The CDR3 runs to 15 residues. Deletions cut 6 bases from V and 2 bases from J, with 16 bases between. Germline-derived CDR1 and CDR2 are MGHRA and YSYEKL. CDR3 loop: CASSNRGGAQETQYF. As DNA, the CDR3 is TGCGCCAGCAGTAATCGAGGGGGGGCTCAAGAGACCCAGTACTTC.

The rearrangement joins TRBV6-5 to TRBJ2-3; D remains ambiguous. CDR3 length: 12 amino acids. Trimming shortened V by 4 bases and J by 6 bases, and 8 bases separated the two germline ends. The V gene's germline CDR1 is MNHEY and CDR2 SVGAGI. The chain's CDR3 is CASSSRMDTQYF. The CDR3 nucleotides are TGTGCCAGCAGTTCCCGGATGGATACGCAGTATTTT.

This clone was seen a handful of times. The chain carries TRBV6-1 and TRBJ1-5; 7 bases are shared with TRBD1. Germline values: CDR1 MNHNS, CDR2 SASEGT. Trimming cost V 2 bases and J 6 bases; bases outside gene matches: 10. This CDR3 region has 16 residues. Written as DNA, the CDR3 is TGTGCCAGCAGTGAACTGTCAGGGGGTGGGTTTCAGCCCCAGCATTTT. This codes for CASSELSGGGFQPQHF.

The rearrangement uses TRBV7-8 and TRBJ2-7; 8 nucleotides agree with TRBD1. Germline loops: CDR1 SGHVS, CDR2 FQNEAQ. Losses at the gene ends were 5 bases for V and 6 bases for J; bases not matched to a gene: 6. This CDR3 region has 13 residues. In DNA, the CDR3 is TGTGCCAGCAGCCTGGACAGGGTGTCCGAGCAGTACTTC. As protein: CASSLDRVSEQYF.

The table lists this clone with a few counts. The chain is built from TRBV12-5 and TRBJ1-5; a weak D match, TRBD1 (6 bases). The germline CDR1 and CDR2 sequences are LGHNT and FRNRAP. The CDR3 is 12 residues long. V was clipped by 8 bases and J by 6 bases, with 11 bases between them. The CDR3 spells CASTLGAQPQHF. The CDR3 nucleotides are TGTGCTAGTACCCTGGGGGCTCAGCCCCAGCATTTT. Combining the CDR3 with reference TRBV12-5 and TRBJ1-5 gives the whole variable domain DARVTQTPRHKVTEMGQEVTMRCQPILGHNTVFWYRQTMMQGLELLAYFRNRAPLDDSGMPKDRFSAEMPDATLATLKIQPSEPRDSAVYFCASTLGAQPQHFGDGTRLSIL.

The CDR3 DNA reads TGCGCCAGCAGCCAGGACACCAGTGGCACCGGGGAGCTGTTTTTT. Protein: CASSQDTSGTGELFF. V and J are TRBV5-1 and TRBJ2-2; D perhaps matches TRBD1 (5 bases). The CDR3 spans 15 residues. In germline, CDR1 is SGHRS, CDR2 YFSETQ. V gave up 4 bases and J gave up 4 bases, with 14 bases separating them.

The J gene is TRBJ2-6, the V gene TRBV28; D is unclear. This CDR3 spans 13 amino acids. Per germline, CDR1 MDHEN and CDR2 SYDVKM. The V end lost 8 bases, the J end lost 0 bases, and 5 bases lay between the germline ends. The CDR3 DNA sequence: TGTGCCAGCGTCCGCTCTGGGGCCAACGTCCTGACTTTC. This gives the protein CASVRSGANVLTF.

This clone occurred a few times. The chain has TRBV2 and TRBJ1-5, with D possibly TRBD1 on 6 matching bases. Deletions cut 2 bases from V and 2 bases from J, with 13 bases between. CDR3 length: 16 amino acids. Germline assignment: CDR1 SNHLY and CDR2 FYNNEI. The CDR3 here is CASSEMGAGGNQPQHF. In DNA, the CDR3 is TGTGCCAGCAGTGAAATGGGGGCAGGCGGCAATCAGCCCCAGCATTTT.

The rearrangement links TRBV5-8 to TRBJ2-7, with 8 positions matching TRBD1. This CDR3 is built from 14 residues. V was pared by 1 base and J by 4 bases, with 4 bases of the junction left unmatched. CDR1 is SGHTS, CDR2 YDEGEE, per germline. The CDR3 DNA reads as TGTGCCAGCAGCTTGCGGCAGGGGGCATACGAGCAGTACTTC. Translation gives CASSLRQGAYEQYF.

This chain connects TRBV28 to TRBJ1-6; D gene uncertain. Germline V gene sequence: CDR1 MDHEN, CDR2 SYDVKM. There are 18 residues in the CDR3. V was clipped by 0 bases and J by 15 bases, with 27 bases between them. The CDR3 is CASSLWVAVGPRNFDLHF. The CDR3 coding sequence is TGTGCCAGCAGTTTATGGGTGGCGGTTGGCCCCCGAAATTTCGACCTCCACTTT.

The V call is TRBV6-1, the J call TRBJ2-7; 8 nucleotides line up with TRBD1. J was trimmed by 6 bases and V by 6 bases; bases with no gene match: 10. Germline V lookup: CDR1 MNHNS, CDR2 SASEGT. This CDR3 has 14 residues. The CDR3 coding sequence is TGTGCCAGCAGATACGGACAGGACAGGGCCGAGCAGTACTTC. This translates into CASRYGQDRAEQYF.